The 19 T cell receptor beta chains reported below all come from one sample, sequenced in a study of blood T cell repertoires in COVID-19. Sequencing used immunoSEQ multiplex PCR; TCRdb keeps in-frame clones, though not all of them. The sample contains 200,000 to 250,000 clones, 70% to 85% of which appear only once. Sequenced sample: PBMCs or T cells enriched from blood (not recorded which). The receptors originated from a man aged 40-49 years who had recovered from COVID-19.

The chain carries TRBV24-1 and TRBJ1-2, with 9 bases matching TRBD1. There are 17 residues in the CDR3. The V gene's germline CDR1 is KGHDR and CDR2 SFDVKD. V lost 3 bases and J lost 1; bases outside the gene matches: 8. This CDR3 is CATSDARTGAINYGYTF. The CDR3 nucleotides are TGTGCCACCAGTGATGCTCGGACAGGGGCCATTAACTATGGCTACACCTTC.

This clone was observed a handful of times. The rearrangement uses TRBV11-2 and TRBJ1-2; TRBD1 agrees at 7 bases. J lost 2 bases, V lost 4 bases, and 7 bases had no gene match. Germline CDR1 SGHAT, CDR2 FQNNGV. This CDR3 has 15 amino acids. The CDR3 nucleotides read TGTGCCAGCAGCTCAATAAGGGACAGAAACTATGGCTACACCTTC. Protein sequence: CASSSIRDRNYGYTF. Full variable domain (outside the CDR3, taken from reference TRBV11-2 and TRBJ1-2): EAGVAQSPRYKIIEKRQSVAFWCNPISGHATLYWYQQILGQGPKLLIQFQNNGVVDDSQLPKDRFSAERLKGVDSTLKIQPAKLEDSAVYLCASSSIRDRNYGYTFGSGTRLTVV.

This sequence joins TRBV9 and TRBJ1-2; the D is unclear. CDR1 SGDLS and CDR2 YYNGEE come from the germline V gene. V was trimmed by 3 bases and J by 0 bases, leaving 15 bases between them. The CDR3 contains 16 residues. The CDR3: CASSGDYRRANYGYTF. In DNA form, the CDR3 reads TGTGCCAGCAGCGGAGATTACCGTCGAGCTAACTATGGCTACACCTTC. The full variable domain, rest sourced from reference TRBV9 and TRBJ1-2, is DSGVTQTPKHLITATGQRVTLRCSPRSGDLSVYWYQQSLDQGLQFLIQYYNGEERAKGNILERFSAQQFPDLHSELNLSSLELGDSALYFCASSGDYRRANYGYTFGSGTRLTVV.

V is TRBV28 and J is TRBJ1-1; 10 nucleotides line up with TRBD1. Germline values: CDR1 MDHEN, CDR2 SYDVKM. CDR3 size: 14 residues. J lost 5 bases, V lost 6 bases, and 6 bases had no gene match. The chain's CDR3 is CASRVRDRGTEAFF. In DNA, the CDR3 is TGTGCCAGCAGGGTCCGGGACAGGGGTACTGAAGCTTTCTTT.

This rearrangement joins TRBV30 to TRBJ1-2; no reliable D call. The CDR3 sequence is 11 residues long. V lost 3 bases and J lost 8, with 10 bases in between. Per germline, CDR1 GTSNPN and CDR2 SVGIG (reference sequence). CDR3 DNA: TGTGCCTGGAGCCCAGGTCGCGGCTACACCTTC. Encoded protein: CAWSPGRGYTF.

The chain is built from TRBV7-2 and TRBJ2-3, with 7 bases fitting TRBD2. CDR3 size: 15 residues. V gave up 4 bases and J gave up 5 bases; unmatched junction bases: 9. Germline CDR1 SGHTA, CDR2 FQGNSA. The CDR3 loop reads CASSSGLDGEDTQYF. The CDR3 DNA reads as TGTGCCAGCAGCTCAGGACTAGACGGTGAAGATACGCAGTATTTT.

This chain joins TRBV5-1 and TRBJ2-2, with TRBD1 matching 8 bases. The CDR3 spans 16 residues. J lost 4 bases, V lost 1 base, and 6 bases had no gene match. Germline V gene sequence: CDR1 SGHRS, CDR2 YFSETQ. CDR3 amino acids: CASSLWQGAPTGELFF. CDR3 DNA: TGCGCCAGCAGCTTGTGGCAGGGGGCCCCCACCGGGGAGCTGTTTTTT.

In this sample, this clone turned up a few times. This chain connects TRBV7-3 to TRBJ2-3; 8 nucleotides align to TRBD2. The CDR3 totals 15 residues. The trim removed 0 bases at V and 5 bases at J, leaving 4 bases unmatched. The germline CDR1 and CDR2 sequences are SGHTA and FQGTGA. CDR3 coding DNA: TGTGCCAGCAGCTTAACCGGGCGGGAGGTAGATACGCAGTATTTT. Its translation is CASSLTGREVDTQYF.

V and J are TRBV4-1 and TRBJ2-5, with unresolved D. In germline, CDR1 is MGHRA, CDR2 YSYEKL. This CDR3 spans 13 amino acids. Between the trimmed V and J ends, which lost 3 bases and 2 bases, there was a span of 7 bases. The CDR3 loop reads CASSHPGQETQYF. CDR3 DNA sequence: TGCGCCAGCAGCCACCCAGGTCAAGAGACCCAGTACTTC.

The J gene is TRBJ1-6, the V gene TRBV6-5; D gene unclear. The germline V and J ends were trimmed by 7 bases and 7 bases, with 11 bases remaining between them. The CDR3 runs to 13 residues. In germline, CDR1 is MNHEY, CDR2 SVGAGI. Written as DNA, the CDR3 is TGTGCCAGCAAAGTTTCTGCGAATTCACCCCTCCACTTT. It encodes CASKVSANSPLHF.

The chain links TRBV5-4 to TRBJ1-2, with D possibly being TRBD1 (5 bases). CDR3 length: 16 amino acids. V lost 2 bases to trimming and J lost 4 bases, with 18 bases between them. The germline V gene encodes CDR1 SGHNT and CDR2 YYREEE (reference sequence). Here the CDR3 DNA reads TGTGCCAGCAGCTTAAGTCAGGGTTTGGGACTCTATGGCTACACCTTC. As protein: CASSLSQGLGLYGYTF.

This chain uses TRBV9 with TRBJ2-1, with TRBD1 matching 7 bases. Germline V gene data show CDR1 as SGDLS and CDR2 as YYNGEE. The trim removed 2 bases at V and 4 bases at J, leaving 3 bases unmatched. This CDR3 is 14 amino acids long. The CDR3 DNA reads TGTGCCAGCAGCGTGGGACAGTCTTACAATGAGCAGTTCTTC. It codes for CASSVGQSYNEQFF. Variable domain in full (rest from reference TRBV9 and TRBJ2-1): DSGVTQTPKHLITATGQRVTLRCSPRSGDLSVYWYQQSLDQGLQFLIQYYNGEERAKGNILERFSAQQFPDLHSELNLSSLELGDSALYFCASSVGQSYNEQFFGPGTRLTVL.

This chain uses TRBV27 with TRBJ1-1; D uncertain. The germline V and J ends were trimmed by 7 bases and 2 bases, with 11 bases remaining between them. CDR1 and CDR2 from the germline V gene are MNHEY and SMNVEV (reference sequence). This CDR3 is 13 amino acids long. CDR3 in amino acids: CASTGWGNTEAFF. Here the CDR3 DNA reads TGTGCCAGCACGGGGTGGGGAAACACTGAAGCTTTCTTT.

A few counts support this clone. Other DNA sequences in this specimen translate into the identical CDR3. J is TRBJ2-6 and V is TRBV7-9; D unclear. CDR3 length: 14 amino acids. The V gene lost 4 bases and the J gene lost 0 bases, with 4 bases spanning the gap. The germline V gene encodes CDR1 SEHNR and CDR2 FQNEAQ (reference sequence). CDR3 residues: CASSSFSGANVLTF. The CDR3 nucleotides are TGTGCCAGCAGCTCATTCTCTGGGGCCAACGTCCTGACTTTC.

This chain joins TRBV18 and TRBJ2-5; D is uncertain. The CDR3 covers 14 residues. Trimming shortened V by 3 bases and J by 3 bases, and 11 bases separated the two germline ends. Per the germline V gene, CDR1 is KGHSH and CDR2 is LQKENI. CDR3 in amino acids: CASSPGSPKETQYF. The CDR3 DNA sequence: TGTGCCAGCTCACCGGGCAGCCCGAAAGAGACCCAGTACTTC.

The rearrangement links TRBV6-5 to TRBJ1-5; 7 bases fit TRBD1. V gave up 6 bases and J gave up 5 bases; unmatched junction bases: 10. The CDR3 has 15 residues. Germline CDR1 and CDR2: MNHEY and SVGAGI. The CDR3 spells CASSQDRRQYQPQHF. CDR3 bases: TGTGCCAGCAGCCAGGACAGGAGGCAGTATCAGCCCCAGCATTTT.

The rearrangement links TRBV5-8 to TRBJ1-5; no reliable D call. V lost 1 base to trimming and J lost 4 bases, with 6 bases between them. This CDR3 is built from 13 residues. CDR1 is SGHTS and CDR2 is YDEGEE in the germline V gene. The CDR3 reads CASSLQQNQPQHF. The CDR3 region has the DNA TGTGCCAGCAGCTTGCAACAGAATCAGCCCCAGCATTTT. The full variable domain, completed using reference TRBV5-8 and TRBJ1-5, is EAGVTQSPTHLIKTRGQQATLRCSPISGHTSVYWYQQALGLGLQFLLWYDEGEERNRGNFPPRFSGRQFPNYSSELNVNALELEDSALYLCASSLQQNQPQHFGDGTRLSIL.

This sequence joins TRBV3-1 (or the pseudogene TRBV3-2) and TRBJ2-2; a weak D match, TRBD1 (6 bases). Germline V lookup: CDR1 LGHDT, CDR2 YNNKEL (reference sequence). V dropped 1 base and J dropped 7 bases, with 10 bases sitting between them. CDR3 length: 14 residues. CDR3 in DNA: TGTGCCAGCAGCCAAGGCGAGGGGGTCGGGGAGCTGTTTTTT. This codes for CASSQGEGVGELFF.

The CDR3 is CASSWDRKNSPLHF. The CDR3, as DNA: TGTGCCAGCAGCTGGGACAGAAAAAATTCACCCCTCCACTTT. The chain carries TRBV5-6 and TRBJ1-6, with 7 bases matching TRBD1. The CDR3 spans 14 residues. Unmatched junction bases numbered 4, after V lost 3 bases and J lost 7 bases. The germline V gene has CDR1 SGHDT and CDR2 YYEEEE.